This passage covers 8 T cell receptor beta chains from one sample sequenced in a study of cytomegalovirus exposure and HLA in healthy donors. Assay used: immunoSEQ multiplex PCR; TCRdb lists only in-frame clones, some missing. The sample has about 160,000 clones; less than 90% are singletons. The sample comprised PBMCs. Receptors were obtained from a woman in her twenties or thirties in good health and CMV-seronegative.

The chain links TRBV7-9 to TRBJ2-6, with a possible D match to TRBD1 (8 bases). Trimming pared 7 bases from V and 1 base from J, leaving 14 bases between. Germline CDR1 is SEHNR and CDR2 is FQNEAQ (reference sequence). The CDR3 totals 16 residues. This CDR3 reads CASTDRGLSGANVLTF. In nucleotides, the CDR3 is TGTGCCAGCACAGACAGGGGACTATCTGGGGCCAACGTCCTGACTTTC.

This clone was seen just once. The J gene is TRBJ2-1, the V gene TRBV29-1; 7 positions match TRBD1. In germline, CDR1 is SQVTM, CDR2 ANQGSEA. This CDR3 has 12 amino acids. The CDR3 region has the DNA TGCAGAATAGGGACAGATTACAATGAGCAGTTCTTC. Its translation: CRIGTDYNEQFF.

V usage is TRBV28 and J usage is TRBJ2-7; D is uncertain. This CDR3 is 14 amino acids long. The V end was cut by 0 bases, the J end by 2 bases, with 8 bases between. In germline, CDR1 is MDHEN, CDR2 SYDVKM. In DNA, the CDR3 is TGTGCCAGCAGTTTATGGTCTAGAACCTACGAGCAGTACTTC. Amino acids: CASSLWSRTYEQYF.

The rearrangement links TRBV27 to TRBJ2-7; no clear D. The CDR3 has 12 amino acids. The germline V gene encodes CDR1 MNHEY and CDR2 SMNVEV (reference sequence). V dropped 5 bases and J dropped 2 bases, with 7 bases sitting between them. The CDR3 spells CASSNSPYEQYF. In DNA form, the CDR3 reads TGTGCCAGCAGTAACTCTCCCTACGAGCAGTACTTC.

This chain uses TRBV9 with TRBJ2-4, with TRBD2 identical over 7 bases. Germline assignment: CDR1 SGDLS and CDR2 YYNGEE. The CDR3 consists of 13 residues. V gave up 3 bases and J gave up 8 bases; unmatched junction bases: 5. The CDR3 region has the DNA TGTGCCAGCAGCGAAGGGACTATCGACATTCAGTACTTC. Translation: CASSEGTIDIQYF. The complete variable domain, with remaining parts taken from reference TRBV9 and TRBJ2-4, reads DSGVTQTPKHLITATGQRVTLRCSPRSGDLSVYWYQQSLDQGLQFLIQYYNGEERAKGNILERFSAQQFPDLHSELNLSSLELGDSALYFCASSEGTIDIQYFGAGTRLSVL.

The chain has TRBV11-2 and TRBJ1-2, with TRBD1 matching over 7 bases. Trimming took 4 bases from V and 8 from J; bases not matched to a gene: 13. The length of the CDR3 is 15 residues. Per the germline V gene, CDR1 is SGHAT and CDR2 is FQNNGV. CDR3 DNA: TGTGCCAGCAGCTCCCCCGCGACAGGGCTTGGGGGCTACACCTTC. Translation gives CASSSPATGLGGYTF.

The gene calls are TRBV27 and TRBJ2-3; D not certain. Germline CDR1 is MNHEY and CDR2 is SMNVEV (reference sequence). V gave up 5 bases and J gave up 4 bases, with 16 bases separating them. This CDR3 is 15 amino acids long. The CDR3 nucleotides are TGTGCCAGCAGTCCAAACTCCTTGCTAGCAGATACGCAGTATTTT. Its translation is CASSPNSLLADTQYF.

In DNA form, the CDR3 reads TGTGCCAGCAGCTTAGACTGGGCCCCGAACACTGAAGCTTTCTTT. Translated, it gives CASSLDWAPNTEAFF. The chain joins TRBV7-6 to TRBJ1-1; no definite D call. The CDR3 runs 15 residues. V was pared by 1 base and J by 1 base, with 10 bases between. Germline CDR1 is SGHVS and CDR2 is FNYEAQ.